This T cell receptor beta chain was captured in a study of shared clonotypes between healthy human individuals. Germline CDR1 reads SGHNT; CDR2 reads YYREEE (reference sequence). Between the trimmed V and J ends, which lost 3 bases and 15 bases, there was a span of 19 bases. The CDR3 loop spans 13 amino acids. As concerns this clone: Its antigen is currently unknown.

The data were produced by immunoSEQ multiplex PCR, yet TCRdb's version contains in-frame clones alone and is incomplete. The table lists around 720,000 clones, 73% of them singletons. Overall study findings and caveats: Across a handful of donors, naive CD4 shared roughly 5.2%, naive CD8 over 3%, memory CD4 2% to 2.5%, memory CD8 around 0.36%. Memory subsets generally showed smaller estimated richness than naive subsets did. The small donor group covered limited genetic and exposure diversity.

This TCR came from a woman younger than 45 in good health. This rearrangement joins TRBV5-4 to TRBJ2-1, with unresolved D. Sequencing used memory CD4+ T cells sorted from blood. Specified subset: CD45RA-negative fraction. The CDR3 bases are TGTGCCAGCAGCTCAGAGCCGGGCCGGCATTTGTTCTTC. Its protein is CASSSEPGRHLFF. Looking up the rest from reference TRBV5-4 and TRBJ2-1 gives the full variable domain: ETGVTQSPTHLIKTRGQQVTLRCSSQSGHNTVSWYQQALGQGPQFIFQYYREEENGRGNFPPRFSGLQFPNYSSELNVNALELDDSALYLCASSSEPGRHLFFGPGTRLTVL.